Listed below are T cell receptor beta chains from one sample, sequenced in a study of T cells in Graves' hyperthyroidism and ophthalmopathy. Each CDR3 protein gets one entry after TCRdb re-called the multiplex PCR reads with MiXCR. The table includes over 650,000 distinct CDR3 sequences, 15% to 20% detected once. Specimen: blood. Receptor source: a man in his late teens or twenties with Graves' hyperthyroidism. CDR3s include the opening cysteine and the closing phenylalanine or tryptophan. Fields, in order: clone size, V gene, CDR3 protein. Expanded clones get a size class; other rows say once, few or many, or leave the size out.

>few|TRBV5-8
CASSSEAALTYEQYF
>many|TRBV12-3/TRBV12-4
CASSLRVSIEQYF
>few|TRBV5-5
CASSLASSAINEQFF
>many|TRBV6-1
CASSELTGGWNEQFF
>many|TRBV2
CASSEGRAFF
>few|TRBV10-1
CASTSDSSTDTQYF
>many|TRBV27
CASSPLGWGRNSPLHF
>few|TRBV6-1
CASSSLPGARDYTF
>-|TRBV6-1
CASSEAMGGYSSYNSPLHF
>few|TRBV6-1
CASRFVGDGELFF
>many|TRBV12-3/TRBV12-4
CASSLGQGEAFF
>-|TRBV15
CATSRAGREHTEAFF
>-|TRBV28
CASTPHAGSQPQHF
>few|TRBV7-2
CASSSSGGNYEQYF
>-|TRBV7-2
CASRPMGTQETQYF
>-|TRBV27
CASSSRTGAYNEQFF
>-|TRBV6-2/TRBV6-3
CASRGQGAEYTGELLF
>many|TRBV27
CASSLKTHRGNYSNQPQHF
>-|TRBV6-1
CASSELGQHYGYTF
>many|TRBV6-1
CASGRDRGYNEQFF
>-|TRBV20-1
CSARIRIQAHGYTF
>many|TRBV20-1
CSASFGQNTEAFF
>-|TRBV29-1
CSVLRRDQETQYF
>many|TRBV27
CASSVYLPRGWDNSPLHF
>many|TRBV29-1
CSVAGGYTEAFF
>many|TRBV2
CATKLGLDRDYEQFF
>many|TRBV28
CASSLSTVMNTEAFF
>many|TRBV7-9
CASSQRERGYNEQFF
>-|TRBV20-1
CSARALGEQYF
>many|TRBV28
CASSLTGEADTQYF
>-|TRBV25-1
CASSFSGQGNEKLFF
>-|TRBV2
CASSERAVGQPQHF
>many|TRBV12-3/TRBV12-4
CASKKAGGADTQYF
>many|TRBV30
CAWRRQGNYGYTF
>many|TRBV30
CAWSVGDRGEDEQFF
>-|TRBV29-1
CSGMDRGFDEQYF
>few|TRBV4-1
CASSKTPGENTEAFF
>many|TRBV19
CASQTGLGETQYF
>many|TRBV9
CASSVLGGRTDTQYF
>many|TRBV28
CASSPWEGTVEKLFF
>-|TRBV19
CASSDPAGSYNEQFF